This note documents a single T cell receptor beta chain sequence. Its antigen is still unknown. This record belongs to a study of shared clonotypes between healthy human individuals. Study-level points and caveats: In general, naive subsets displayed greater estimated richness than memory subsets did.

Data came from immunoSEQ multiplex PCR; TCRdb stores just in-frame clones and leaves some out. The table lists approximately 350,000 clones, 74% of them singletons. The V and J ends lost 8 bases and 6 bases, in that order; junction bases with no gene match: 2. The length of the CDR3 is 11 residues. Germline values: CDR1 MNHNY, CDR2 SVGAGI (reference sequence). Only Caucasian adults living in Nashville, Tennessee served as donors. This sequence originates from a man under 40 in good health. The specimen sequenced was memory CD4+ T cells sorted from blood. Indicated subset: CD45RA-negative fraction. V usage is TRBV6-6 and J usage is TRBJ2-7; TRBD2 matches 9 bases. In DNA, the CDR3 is TGTGCCAGCCGTAGCGGGAGCGAGCAGTACTTC. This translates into CASRSGSEQYF.